A single sample is the source of the 31 T cell receptor beta chains below, sequenced in a study of PD-L1 blockade in urothelial cancer. As for time point: peripheral blood 6 weeks after treatment start. Clones were sequenced by immunoSEQ multiplex PCR, and TCRdb holds only the in-frame ones, with some missing. The top ten clones hold approximately 2.5% of a sample with 45,000 to 60,000 clones, 88% of them seen once. Sequencing used PBMCs, obtained around atezolizumab (anti-PD-L1) treatment. The receptor source for this set is a man between 60 and 70 years old with urothelial cancer.

This rearrangement joins TRBV5-1 to TRBJ1-1, with TRBD1 matching over 8 bases. Per the germline V gene, CDR1 is SGHRS and CDR2 is YFSETQ. Trimming cost V 0 bases and J 2 bases; bases outside gene matches: 6. The CDR3 runs to 16 residues. CDR3 nucleotides: TGCGCCAGCAGCTTGGCAACAGGGGGGGGTAACACTGAAGCTTTCTTT. This translates into CASSLATGGGNTEAFF.

This clone turned up a few times. The V and J genes are TRBV2 and TRBJ2-7; tentatively, D is TRBD1 (5 bases). The V and J ends lost 4 bases and 4 bases respectively, with 11 bases between them. The CDR3 length is 13 residues. Germline V gene lookup returns CDR1 SNHLY and CDR2 FYNNEI. In DNA, the CDR3 is TGTGCCAGCAGTGGGGAAACAGGTTACGAGCAGTACTTC. The encoded protein is CASSGETGYEQYF.

The rearrangement uses TRBV19 and TRBJ2-1; weak D call: TRBD1 (6 bases). The CDR3 covers 15 residues. Trimming removed 9 bases at V and 7 bases at J, with 22 bases between. Germline values: CDR1 LNHDA, CDR2 SQIVND (reference sequence). The CDR3 sequence is CASREEKGVVNEQFF. Written as DNA, the CDR3 is TGTGCCAGCCGCGAAGAAAAGGGGGTTGTAAATGAGCAGTTCTTC.

The chain links TRBV27 to TRBJ1-3, with 9 bases lining up with TRBD1. This CDR3 spans 16 amino acids. Losses at the gene ends were 6 bases for V and 2 bases for J; bases not matched to a gene: 8. CDR1 is MNHEY, CDR2 SMNVEV, per germline (reference sequence). In nucleotides, the CDR3 is TGTGCCAGCAGCTACAGGGGGCAAAACCCTGGAAACACCATATATTTT. It codes for CASSYRGQNPGNTIYF.

This chain uses TRBV28 with TRBJ1-4; D possibly corresponds to TRBD1 (5 bases). V lost 6 bases and J lost 4, with 18 bases in between. The CDR3 runs 16 residues. The germline V gene encodes CDR1 MDHEN and CDR2 SYDVKM. The chain's CDR3 is CASSPVRQPDNEKLFF. The DNA of the CDR3 is TGTGCCAGCAGCCCCGTCCGACAGCCCGATAATGAAAAACTGTTTTTT. The full variable domain, in which reference TRBV28 and TRBJ1-4 provide the parts outside the CDR3, is DVKVTQSSRYLVKRTGEKVFLECVQDMDHENMFWYRQDPGLGLRLIYFSYDVKMKEKGDIPEGYSVSREKKERFSLILESASTNQTSMYLCASSPVRQPDNEKLFFGSGTQLSVL.

In its sample, this clone was seen once. The chain carries TRBV7-2 and TRBJ2-5, with 12 bases matching TRBD2. The length of the CDR3 is 17 residues. Germline V gene sequence: CDR1 SGHTA, CDR2 FQGNSA. V was clipped by 5 bases and J by 2 bases; unmatched bases: 9. CDR3 nucleotide sequence: TGTGCCAGCAGCAGAGGACTAGCGGGGAGGAGACAAGAGACCCAGTACTTC. It is translated as CASSRGLAGRRQETQYF.

The chain has TRBV4-1 and TRBJ2-5, with 9 positions matching TRBD2. Germline V lookup: CDR1 MGHRA, CDR2 YSYEKL. The V and J ends lost 0 bases and 1 base, in that order; junction bases with no gene match: 6. The CDR3 is 17 amino acids. The CDR3 protein is CASSQDRAGGIQETQYF. In DNA, the CDR3 is TGCGCCAGCAGCCAAGATCGGGCGGGAGGGATCCAAGAGACCCAGTACTTC.

This clone appeared once. The V call is TRBV7-8, the J call TRBJ2-2, with D perhaps TRBD2 (5 bases). The CDR3 runs to 15 residues. Trimming took 4 bases from V and 6 from J, leaving 15 bases between them. Germline CDR1 SGHVS, CDR2 FQNEAQ. This chain's CDR3 is CASSSIKNSAGELFF. The CDR3, as DNA: TGTGCCAGCAGCTCGATAAAAAATAGCGCCGGGGAGCTGTTTTTT.

Of note for this clone: One end of the junction fails to match germline, which may point to a read error. This chain joins TRBV5-1 and TRBJ2-3; D is unclear. CDR1 and CDR2 from the germline V gene are SGHRS and YFSETQ. This CDR3 spans 14 amino acids. The CDR3 loop reads CASSLQRSRDTQYF. The CDR3 DNA reads TGCGCCAGCAGCTTGCAGCGAAGCAGAGATACGCAGTATTTT.

This sequence joins TRBV2 and TRBJ1-5, with a tentative D call TRBD1 (5 bases). The germline V gene encodes CDR1 SNHLY and CDR2 FYNNEI. This CDR3 has 16 amino acids. V lost 5 bases, J lost 2 bases, and 16 bases lay in between. The CDR3 is CASSKRGALGNQPQHF. CDR3 DNA sequence: TGTGCCAGCAGTAAACGCGGGGCTTTGGGCAATCAGCCCCAGCATTTT.

This clone has just one count. V gene TRBV4-1 combines with J gene TRBJ2-1, with 13 bases aligning to TRBD2. Per germline, CDR1 MGHRA and CDR2 YSYEKL. Unmatched junction bases numbered 9, after V lost 4 bases and J lost 6 bases. The length of the CDR3 is 17 residues. The CDR3 region is CASSPQRLAGGRNEQFF. The DNA of the CDR3 is TGCGCCAGCAGCCCCCAACGACTAGCGGGGGGACGCAATGAGCAGTTCTTC.

This clone was counted a single time. The chain couples TRBV6-1 to TRBJ2-1; 10 nucleotides line up with TRBD2. V trimming: 1 base; J trimming: 9 bases; junction bases outside the gene matches: 6. Germline V gene lookup returns CDR1 MNHNS and CDR2 SASEGT. The CDR3 extends over 15 amino acids. CDR3 amino acids: CASSEVAGGFGEQFF. The CDR3 region has the DNA TGTGCCAGCAGTGAAGTAGCGGGAGGTTTTGGTGAGCAGTTCTTC.

This chain uses TRBV11-2 with TRBJ2-2; perhaps TRBD1 as D (6 bases). CDR3 length equals 14 residues. Germline V gene lookup returns CDR1 SGHAT and CDR2 FQNNGV. The ends were cut back, 0 bases at V and 13 bases at J, with 15 bases in the middle. CDR3 amino acids: CASSLDQGITPLFF. The CDR3 bases are TGTGCCAGCAGCTTAGATCAGGGGATCACCCCGCTGTTTTTT. Looking up the rest from reference TRBV11-2 and TRBJ2-2 gives the full variable domain: EAGVAQSPRYKIIEKRQSVAFWCNPISGHATLYWYQQILGQGPKLLIQFQNNGVVDDSQLPKDRFSAERLKGVDSTLKIQPAKLEDSAVYLCASSLDQGITPLFFGEGSRLTVL.

The J gene is TRBJ2-7, the V gene TRBV19, with 9 bases matching TRBD1. The trim removed 3 bases at V and 2 bases at J, leaving 2 bases unmatched. The V gene's germline CDR1 is LNHDA and CDR2 SQIVND (reference sequence). The CDR3 runs to 14 residues. The CDR3 region is CASSIGQGTYEQYF. The CDR3 coding sequence is TGTGCCAGTAGTATCGGACAGGGGACCTACGAGCAGTACTTC.

The table lists this clone with a count of one. The chain recombines TRBV5-8 with TRBJ1-4; D is unresolved. CDR3 length equals 15 residues. From germline, CDR1 is SGHTS and CDR2 YDEGEE. Deletions cut 4 bases from V and 2 bases from J, with 12 bases between. CDR3 bases: TGTGCCAGCAGCGTAAACAGCCATACTAATGAAAAACTGTTTTTT. Its protein product is CASSVNSHTNEKLFF.

This chain connects TRBV5-4 to TRBJ2-1, with 14 bases identical to TRBD2. Germline V gene lookup returns CDR1 SGHNT and CDR2 YYREEE (reference sequence). The CDR3 length is 16 residues. V was pared by 3 bases and J by 4 bases, with 3 bases of the junction left unmatched. The CDR3 reads CASSSGTSGGYNEQFF. The CDR3 DNA reads TGTGCCAGCAGCTCTGGGACTAGCGGGGGATACAATGAGCAGTTCTTC.

The chain employs TRBV9 and TRBJ1-2, with a possible D match to TRBD1 (6 bases). The CDR3 contains 15 residues. Germline-derived CDR1 and CDR2 are SGDLS and YYNGEE. The V gene lost 5 bases and the J gene lost 2 bases, with 16 bases spanning the gap. The CDR3 DNA reads as TGTGCCAGCAGTCGCACTGGGGGGGCGAACTATGGCTACACCTTC. As protein: CASSRTGGANYGYTF.

The chain is built from TRBV6-5 and TRBJ2-5; no clear D. Germline CDR1 reads MNHEY; CDR2 reads SVGAGI. V was pared by 6 bases and J by 1 base, with 15 bases between. This CDR3 is built from 15 residues. The CDR3 region is CASSETRLGQETQYF. CDR3 in DNA: TGTGCCAGCAGCGAAACGCGACTGGGCCAAGAGACCCAGTACTTC.

In this sample, this clone turned up once. V usage is TRBV19 and J usage is TRBJ2-5; TRBD1 matches at 8 bases. The CDR3 sequence is 16 residues long. The V segment lost 1 base and the J segment 1 base; nucleotides outside the gene matches: 5. Per germline, CDR1 LNHDA and CDR2 SQIVND (reference sequence). In DNA form, the CDR3 reads TGTGCCAGTAGTATAGGAGTTACAGGGGGCCAAGAGACCCAGTACTTC. This sequence encodes CASSIGVTGGQETQYF.

The chain carries TRBV19 and TRBJ1-2, with D possibly TRBD1 on 5 matching bases. Trimming shortened V by 6 bases and J by 4 bases, and 18 bases separated the two germline ends. CDR3 size: 15 residues. Germline V lookup: CDR1 LNHDA, CDR2 SQIVND (reference sequence). The CDR3 DNA follows: TGTGCCAGTAGCGGCCCCACAGTGGGGGGCTATGGCTACACCTTC. Encoded protein: CASSGPTVGGYGYTF.

The gene calls are TRBV4-1 and TRBJ2-6, with 7 bases fitting TRBD1. This CDR3 contains 16 residues. V was clipped by 1 base and J by 4 bases; unmatched bases: 4. In germline, CDR1 is MGHRA, CDR2 YSYEKL. The CDR3 DNA follows: TGCGCCAGCAGCCAAGTAACAGGGGTAGGGGCCAACGTCCTGACTTTC. Its translation is CASSQVTGVGANVLTF.

This sequence joins TRBV7-2 and TRBJ1-3; D ambiguous. Germline-derived CDR1 and CDR2 are SGHTA and FQGNSA. V lost 4 bases, J lost 0 bases, and 10 bases lay in between. The CDR3 sequence is 15 residues long. CDR3 amino acids: CASSSPVGSGNTIYF. The DNA of the CDR3 is TGTGCCAGCAGCTCCCCGGTTGGCTCTGGAAACACCATATATTTT.

This clone was observed once. Written as DNA, the CDR3 is TGTGCCAGCATATCTGGGGGCGCATCCTACGAGCAGTACTTC. Its protein product is CASISGGASYEQYF. J is TRBJ2-7 and V is TRBV21-1; whether TRBD1, the table's D call, matches the DNA was not checked. TRBV21-1 is annotated as a pseudogene. The CDR3 spans 14 residues.

This clone showed up just once. V usage is TRBV10-3 and J usage is TRBJ1-5; no reliable D call. Germline loops: CDR1 ENHRY, CDR2 SYGVKD. The CDR3 contains 14 residues. Deletions cut 3 bases from V and 2 bases from J, with 8 bases between. DNA of the CDR3: TGTGCCATCAGTGAAATAGGAGGCAATCAGCCCCAGCATTTT. Protein: CAISEIGGNQPQHF.

V is TRBV7-9 and J is TRBJ2-2; D not resolved. V was trimmed by 5 bases and J by 3 bases, leaving 16 bases between them. This CDR3 region has 16 residues. Germline CDR1 SEHNR, CDR2 FQNEAQ (reference sequence). The CDR3 DNA sequence: TGTGCCAGCAGCCTTCCCTTGACACTTGACACCGGGGAGCTGTTTTTT. The encoded protein is CASSLPLTLDTGELFF.

A single count supports this clone. This rearrangement joins TRBV7-9 to TRBJ2-1; D uncertain. Germline CDR1 and CDR2: SEHNR and FQNEAQ (reference sequence). V was cut by 10 bases and J by 1 base, with 11 bases left in between. This CDR3 region has 13 residues. Written as DNA, the CDR3 is TGTGCCACGGGTTCGCAGTCCTACAATGAGCAGTTCTTC. This translates into CATGSQSYNEQFF.

The chain is built from TRBV7-2 and TRBJ2-3, with TRBD2 matching over 11 bases. Germline V gene data show CDR1 as SGHTA and CDR2 as FQGNSA. The CDR3 has 16 residues. J lost 1 base, V lost 5 bases, and 5 bases had no gene match. CDR3 DNA sequence: TGTGCCAGCAGCCCCCAACTAGCGGGAGGCACAGATACGCAGTATTTT. Amino acids: CASSPQLAGGTDTQYF.

The J gene is TRBJ1-5, the V gene TRBV6-1; no definite D call. The CDR3 length is 14 residues. CDR1 is MNHNS and CDR2 is SASEGT in the germline V gene. Trimming removed 4 bases from V and 0 bases from J, with 7 bases in between. CDR3 sequence: CASSGPVSNQPQHF. Here the CDR3 DNA reads TGTGCCAGCAGTGGGCCAGTTAGCAATCAGCCCCAGCATTTT.

In this sample, this clone turned up once. This chain uses TRBV5-5 with TRBJ2-2, with 13 bases aligning to TRBD2. There are 18 residues in the CDR3. V shed 4 bases and J 0 bases; nucleotides not matched to a gene: 6. CDR1 SGHKS and CDR2 YYEKEE come from the germline V gene (reference sequence). CDR3 sequence reads: CASSPSGLAGPNTGELFF. The CDR3 region has the DNA TGTGCCAGCAGCCCCTCGGGACTAGCGGGACCGAACACCGGGGAGCTGTTTTTT.

V gene TRBV11-3 combines with J gene TRBJ2-2; weak D call: TRBD1 (6 bases). This CDR3 contains 14 residues. The V gene lost 5 bases and the J gene lost 8 bases, with 15 bases spanning the gap. In germline, CDR1 is SGHNT, CDR2 YENEEA. The CDR3 sequence is CASSPGHPGGELFF. The CDR3, as DNA: TGTGCCAGCAGCCCGGGACATCCAGGGGGGGAGCTGTTTTTT.

This chain links TRBV5-6 with TRBJ2-3, with TRBD2 identical over 7 bases. Germline CDR1 and CDR2: SGHDT and YYEEEE. This CDR3 has 14 amino acids. After removal of 4 bases from V and 2 bases from J, the junction contained 4 bases not matched to a gene. DNA of the CDR3: TGTGCCAGCAGCGGAGCGGGACTCACAGATACGCAGTATTTT. It is translated as CASSGAGLTDTQYF.